This T cell receptor beta chain was sequenced during a study of OX40 agonist ivuxolimab in advanced cancers. Study overall: Head and neck, renal cell, melanoma or hepatocellular carcinoma were the cancers that dose-escalation patients had. Broader study findings: CD8+ T cells showed, on average, more clonal expansion than CD4+ cells.

On this clone: The antigen is not known.

V was clipped by 5 bases and J by 1 base; unmatched bases: 9. The germline gives CDR1 SEHNR, CDR2 FQNEAQ (reference sequence). The CDR3 is 16 residues long. Sequencing was performed with immunoSEQ multiplex PCR; in TCRdb, only in-frame clones are kept and a portion is missing. The sample has over 95,000 clones; about 96% are singletons. The clonotype comes from an adult with an advanced solid tumor such as melanoma, head and neck, liver or kidney cancer. The chain combines TRBV7-9 with TRBJ1-1; 8 bases match TRBD1. Sequencing was performed on CD4+ or CD8+ T cells sorted from blood, taken in a trial of the OX40 agonist ivuxolimab. The DNA for the CDR3 is TGTGCCAGCAGCACCCGACAGGGGAAGGGGAACACTGAAGCTTTCTTT. Its protein product is CASSTRQGKGNTEAFF.